This TCR beta chain was retrieved from a study of blood T cell repertoires in COVID-19. About the study: Samples came from the United States, Italy and Spain, spanning acute and convalescent COVID-19.

A note on this clone: A junction end diverges from the germline sequence, so it may reflect a read error.

Germline CDR1 is KGHSH and CDR2 is LQKENI. This CDR3 contains 15 residues. This table comes from immunoSEQ multiplex PCR, and its TCRdb copy is limited to in-frame clones, with some not included. The sample includes 250,000 to 350,000 clones, 90% of them seen just once. Clinical history as reported by participants underpinned cohort assignment. Recovered participants had two consecutive negative NP/OP PCR tests, healthcare professional clearance, or symptom resolution. This sequence was found in a man aged 55 to 70 who had recovered from COVID-19. The sample consisted of PBMCs or T cells enriched from blood (not recorded which). The chain combines TRBV18 with TRBJ2-5; 7 bases are shared with TRBD1. CDR3 coding DNA: TGTGCCAGCTCCCTAGGGACAGCCCAGGGGGAGAACCAGTACTTC. It specifies CASSLGTAQGENQYF.